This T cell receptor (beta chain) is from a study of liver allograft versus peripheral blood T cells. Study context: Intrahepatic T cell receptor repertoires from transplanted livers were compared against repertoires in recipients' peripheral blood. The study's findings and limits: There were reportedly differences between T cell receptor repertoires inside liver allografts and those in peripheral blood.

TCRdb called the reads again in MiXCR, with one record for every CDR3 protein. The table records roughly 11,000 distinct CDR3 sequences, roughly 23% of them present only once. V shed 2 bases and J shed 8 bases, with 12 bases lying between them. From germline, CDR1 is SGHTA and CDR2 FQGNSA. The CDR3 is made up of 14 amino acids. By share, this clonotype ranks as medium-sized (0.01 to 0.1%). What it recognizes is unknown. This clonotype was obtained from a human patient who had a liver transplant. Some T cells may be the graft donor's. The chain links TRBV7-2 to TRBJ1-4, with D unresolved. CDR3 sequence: CASSLSLADEKLFF. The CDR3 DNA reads TGTGCCAGCAGCTTAAGCCTTGCTGACGAAAAACTGTTTTTT.